This TCR beta chain was sequenced for a study of technical replicates of blood from four donors. Only in-frame clones appear in the TCRdb table, and some are missing; sequencing was by immunoSEQ multiplex PCR. The sample yields some 67,000 clones, roughly 98% seen once. Germline V CDR1 and CDR2: SGHTA, FQGNSA. V lost 5 bases and J 9 bases, leaving 20 bases between the germline ends. The CDR3 runs to 15 residues. The chain is built from TRBV7-2 and TRBJ1-3; a weak D match, TRBD1 (6 bases). The sequence derives from a human donor in good health. Sequencing used T cells isolated from PBMCs. The CDR3 region has the DNA TGTGCCAGCAGCGCATACAGGGCCCCTGAGTTCACCATATATTTT. Translated, it gives CASSAYRAPEFTIYF.